The rows below give T cell receptor beta chains drawn from one sample of a study of human versus mouse CDR3 diversity and MHC coevolution. The repertoire was sequenced with immunoSEQ multiplex PCR; TCRdb's copy has only in-frame clones and lacks some. The repertoire consists of 45,000 to 75,000 clones, with roughly 94% occurring once and the leading ten covering around 18%. Sequenced input: naive CD4+ T cells from blood. The receptor source for this set is a person in their sixties in good health. Each CDR3 is given with its conserved first and last residue. The D gene is left open where the match is weak. Not all rows give a size; the values are once, few, many and, for expanded clones, a class.

TRBD1	-	TRBV5-1	TRBJ2-5	CASSLAGTEETQYF	TGCGCCAGCAGCTTGGCCGGGACAGAAGAGACCCAGTACTTC
-	-	TRBV10-2	TRBJ2-3	CASQERVDTQYF	TGCGCCAGCCAGGAGAGGGTGGATACGCAGTATTTT
-	-	TRBV6-5	TRBJ2-3	CASSYQTSTDTQYF	TGTGCCAGCAGTTACCAGACTAGCACAGATACGCAGTATTTT
-	-	TRBV18	TRBJ1-1	CASSPGGDVWAFF	TGTGCCAGCTCACCGGGCGGGGACGTGTGGGCTTTCTTT
TRBD2	-	TRBV7-3	TRBJ2-1	CASSLTGLGSYNEQFF	TGTGCCAGCAGCTTAACGGGACTAGGGTCCTACAATGAGCAGTTCTTC
-	-	TRBV6-5	TRBJ1-2	CASSYSWGLDYGYTF	TGTGCCAGCAGTTACTCGTGGGGGCTGGACTATGGCTACACCTTC
-	-	TRBV9	TRBJ2-7	CASPTSQGARGGSYEQYF	TGTGCCAGCCCCACTTCCCAGGGGGCGCGTGGCGGGAGCTACGAGCAGTACTTC
-	-	TRBV9	TRBJ1-2	CASSAEFNYGYTF	TGTGCCAGCAGCGCGGAGTTTAACTATGGCTACACCTTC
-	-	TRBV5-1	TRBJ2-7	CASSLDRDYEQYF	TGCGCCAGCAGCTTGGACAGGGACTACGAGCAGTACTTC
-	-	TRBV18	TRBJ2-5	CASSPPGNRDKETQYF	TGTGCCAGCTCACCCCCCGGAAACAGGGACAAAGAGACCCAGTACTTC
TRBD2	-	TRBV25-1	TRBJ2-7	CASSEPAGVYEQYF	TGTGCCAGCAGTGAACCAGCGGGAGTTTACGAGCAGTACTTC
TRBD1	-	TRBV19	TRBJ1-1	CASRAGGRNTEAFF	TGTGCCAGTAGAGCAGGGGGCAGGAACACTGAAGCTTTCTTT
-	-	TRBV4-2	TRBJ2-1	CASSPGGGRVEEFF	TGTGCCAGCAGCCCGGGTGGTGGCAGGGTTGAGGAGTTCTTC
TRBD2	once	TRBV5-1	TRBJ2-1	CASSLTAGTSGHNEQFF	TGCGCCAGCAGCTTGACGGCCGGGACTAGCGGACACAATGAGCAGTTCTTC
-	-	TRBV29-1	TRBJ2-7	CSVGTPYEQYF	TGCAGCGTAGGGACACCCTACGAGCAGTACTTC
TRBD1	-	TRBV6-6	TRBJ1-2	CASSSDRDYGYTF	TGTGCCAGCAGTTCGGACAGGGACTATGGCTACACCTTC
TRBD2	-	TRBV11-3	TRBJ2-1	CASSFSGTSGGNEQFF	TGTGCCAGCAGCTTTTCCGGGACTAGCGGGGGCAATGAGCAGTTCTTC
-	few	TRBV5-4	TRBJ2-5	CASSLWVRQETQYF	TGTGCCAGCAGCTTATGGGTCAGGCAGGAGACCCAGTACTTC
-	-	TRBV20-1	TRBJ2-5	CSGRIQETQYF	TGCAGTGGGCGGATCCAAGAGACCCAGTACTTC
-	-	TRBV29-1	TRBJ2-3	CSAREANTDTQYF	TGCAGCGCCCGAGAGGCCAACACAGATACGCAGTATTTT
-	-	TRBV19	TRBJ2-2	CASSIAGISSELFF	TGTGCCAGTAGTATAGCGGGAATTTCCTCGGAGCTGTTTTTT
-	-	TRBV5-6	TRBJ2-3	CASSPLAPGTDTQYF	TGTGCCAGCAGCCCCCTAGCCCCTGGCACAGATACGCAGTATTTT
TRBD1	-	TRBV11-2	TRBJ2-7	CASSLDRDSEQYF	TGTGCCAGCAGCTTAGATCGGGACAGCGAGCAGTACTTC
TRBD1	-	TRBV5-8	TRBJ1-2	CASSLAGQVYYAF	TGTGCCAGCAGCTTGGCTGGACAGGTTTACTATGCCTTC
-	-	TRBV9	TRBJ2-3	CASSVGLTGTDTQYF	TGTGCCAGCAGCGTAGGACTCACCGGCACAGATACGCAGTATTTT
TRBD1	-	TRBV18	TRBJ2-5	CASTKEVQGAGETQYF	TGTGCCAGCACGAAGGAGGTGCAGGGGGCAGGCGAGACCCAGTACTTC
TRBD2	-	TRBV27	TRBJ2-3	CASSLSTTSALYTQYF	TGTGCCAGCAGTTTATCGACCACTAGCGCCCTTTATACGCAGTATTTT
-	-	TRBV9	TRBJ2-1	CASSVAGVQNEQFF	TGTGCCAGCAGCGTAGCGGGAGTGCAGAATGAGCAGTTCTTC
TRBD1	-	TRBV29-1	TRBJ1-3	CSAGTGLGNTIYF	TGCAGCGCAGGGACAGGCCTTGGAAACACCATATATTTT
TRBD2	-	TRBV11-1	TRBJ2-2	CASRPGLAGANTGELFF	TGTGCCAGCAGGCCCGGACTAGCGGGAGCGAACACCGGGGAGCTGTTTTTT
TRBD1	-	TRBV10-2	TRBJ1-4	CASSYDRVAETNEKLFF	TGCGCCAGCAGTTACGACAGGGTGGCAGAAACTAATGAAAAACTGTTTTTT
-	-	TRBV7-7	TRBJ2-2	CASSPRGQNTGELFF	TGTGCCAGCAGCCCCCGTGGCCAGAACACCGGGGAGCTGTTTTTT
TRBD1	-	TRBV11-3	TRBJ2-7	CASSLRTGARQGEQYF	TGTGCCAGCAGCTTAAGGACAGGGGCTCGGCAGGGCGAGCAGTACTTC
TRBD2	once	TRBV7-6	TRBJ2-1	CASSLVGEGSSEQFF	TGTGCCAGCAGCTTAGTCGGGGAGGGTTCGAGTGAGCAGTTCTTC